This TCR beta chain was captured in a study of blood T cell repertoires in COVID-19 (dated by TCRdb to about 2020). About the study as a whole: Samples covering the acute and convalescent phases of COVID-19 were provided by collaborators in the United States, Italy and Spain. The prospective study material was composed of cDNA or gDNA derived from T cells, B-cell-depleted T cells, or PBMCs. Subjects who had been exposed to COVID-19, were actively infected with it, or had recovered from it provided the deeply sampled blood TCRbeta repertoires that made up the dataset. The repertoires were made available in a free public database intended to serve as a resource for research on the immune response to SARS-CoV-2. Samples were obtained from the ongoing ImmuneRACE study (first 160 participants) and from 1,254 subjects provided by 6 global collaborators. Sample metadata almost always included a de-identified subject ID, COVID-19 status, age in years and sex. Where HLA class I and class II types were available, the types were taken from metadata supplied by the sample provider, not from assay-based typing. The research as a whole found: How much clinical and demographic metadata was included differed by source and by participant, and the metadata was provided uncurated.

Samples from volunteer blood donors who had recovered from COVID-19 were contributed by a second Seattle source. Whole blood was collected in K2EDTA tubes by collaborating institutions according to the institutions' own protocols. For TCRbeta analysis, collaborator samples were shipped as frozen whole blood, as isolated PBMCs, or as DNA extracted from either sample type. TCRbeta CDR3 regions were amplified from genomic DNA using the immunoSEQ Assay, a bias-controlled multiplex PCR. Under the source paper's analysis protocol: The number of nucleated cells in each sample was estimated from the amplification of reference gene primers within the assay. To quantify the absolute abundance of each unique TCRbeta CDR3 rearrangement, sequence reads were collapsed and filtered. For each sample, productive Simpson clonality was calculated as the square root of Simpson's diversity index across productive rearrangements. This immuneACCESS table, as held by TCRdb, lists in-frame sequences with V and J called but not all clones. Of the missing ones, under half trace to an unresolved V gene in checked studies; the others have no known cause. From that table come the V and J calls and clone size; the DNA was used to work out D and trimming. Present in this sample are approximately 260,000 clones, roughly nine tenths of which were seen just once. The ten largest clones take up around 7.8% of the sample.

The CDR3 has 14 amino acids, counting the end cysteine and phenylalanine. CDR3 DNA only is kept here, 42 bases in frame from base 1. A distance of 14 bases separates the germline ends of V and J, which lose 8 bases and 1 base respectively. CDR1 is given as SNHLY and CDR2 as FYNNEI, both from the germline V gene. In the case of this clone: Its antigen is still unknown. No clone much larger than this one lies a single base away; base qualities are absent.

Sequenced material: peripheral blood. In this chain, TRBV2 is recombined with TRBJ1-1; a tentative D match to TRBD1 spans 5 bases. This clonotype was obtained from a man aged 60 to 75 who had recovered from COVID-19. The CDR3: CASASRGGNTEAFF. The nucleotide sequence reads TGTGCCAGCGCAAGTCGGGGGGGGAACACTGAAGCTTTCTTT.